A single sample gave rise to the 6 T cell receptor beta chains below, sequenced in a study of blood T cell repertoires in COVID-19. The assay was immunoSEQ multiplex PCR, and TCRdb's table has in-frame clones only and misses some. The repertoire holds nearly 15,000 clones, with 60% to 85% as singletons. The source material was peripheral blood. Receptors were obtained from a man between 60 and 75 years old with acute or convalescent COVID-19.

The gene calls are TRBV29-1 and TRBJ2-5, with 7 bases that match TRBD2. Germline V gene sequence: CDR1 SQVTM, CDR2 ANQGSEA. V shed 6 bases and J 7 bases; nucleotides not matched to a gene: 8. CDR3 length: 12 amino acids. CDR3 loop: CSVGGTYGTQYF. The CDR3, as DNA: TGCAGCGTGGGGGGGACTTACGGGACCCAGTACTTC.

The V call is TRBV29-1, the J call TRBJ2-7, with TRBD1 matching 8 bases. The ends lost 0 bases at V and 3 bases at J; junction bases unmatched: 10. Germline V gene data show CDR1 as SQVTM and CDR2 as ANQGSEA. The CDR3 sequence is 16 residues long. In nucleotides, the CDR3 is TGCAGCGTTGAAGATCGGAGCGGACAGGGAGGCTACGAGCAGTACTTC. It encodes CSVEDRSGQGGYEQYF.

This chain's CDR3 is CASSISGAGNEKLFF. The CDR3 DNA is TGTGCCAGTAGTATTTCAGGGGCAGGTAATGAAAAACTGTTTTTT. This rearrangement joins TRBV19 to TRBJ1-4; TRBD1 might be the D (6 bases). From germline, CDR1 is LNHDA and CDR2 SQIVND (reference sequence). V lost 3 bases to trimming and J lost 4 bases, with 12 bases between them. The CDR3 sequence is 15 residues long. The full variable domain, its missing parts supplied by reference TRBV19 and TRBJ1-4, is DGGITQSPKYLFRKEGQNVTLSCEQNLNHDAMYWYRQDPGQGLRLIYYSQIVNDFQKGDIAEGYSVSREKKESFPLTVTSAQKNPTAFYLCASSISGAGNEKLFFGSGTQLSVL.

The chain has TRBV5-1 and TRBJ2-4; 8 bases line up with TRBD2. The CDR3 has 17 residues. The V gene's germline CDR1 is SGHRS and CDR2 YFSETQ. Trimming at V came to 4 bases and at J to 5 bases, leaving 14 bases not matched to a gene. The CDR3 here is CASSPTKLAEVENIQYF. Written as DNA, the CDR3 is TGCGCCAGCAGCCCAACAAAACTAGCGGAGGTTGAAAACATTCAGTACTTC.

The chain links TRBV5-6 to TRBJ1-6; 11 bases align to TRBD1. From germline, CDR1 is SGHDT and CDR2 YYEEEE. J was trimmed by 9 bases and V by 2 bases; bases with no gene match: 7. CDR3 length: 16 amino acids. The CDR3 DNA is TGTGCCAGCAGCTTATCGGGACAGGGGGAATTTTCACCCCTCCACTTT. As protein: CASSLSGQGEFSPLHF.

V and J are TRBV7-8 and TRBJ2-7; TRBD1 is a possible D gene (6 bases). Trimming removed 3 bases at V and 3 bases at J, with 21 bases between. Germline CDR1 reads SGHVS; CDR2 reads FQNEAQ. The CDR3 contains 17 residues. Here the CDR3 reads CASSFQRQVAEIYEQYF. CDR3 DNA: TGTGCCAGCAGCTTCCAACGACAGGTCGCAGAGATCTACGAGCAGTACTTC.